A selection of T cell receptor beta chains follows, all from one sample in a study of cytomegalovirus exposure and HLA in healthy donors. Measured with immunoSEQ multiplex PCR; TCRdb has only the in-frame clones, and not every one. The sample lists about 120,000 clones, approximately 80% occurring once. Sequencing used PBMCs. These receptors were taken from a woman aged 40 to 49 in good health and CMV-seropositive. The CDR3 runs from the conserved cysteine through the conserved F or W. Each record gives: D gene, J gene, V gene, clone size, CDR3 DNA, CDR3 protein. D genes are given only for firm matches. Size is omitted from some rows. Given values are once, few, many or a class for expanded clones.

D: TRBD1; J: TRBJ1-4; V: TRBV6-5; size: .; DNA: TGTGCCAGCACCGGGACAGCTAAAACTGAAAAACTGTTTTTT; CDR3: CASTGTAKTEKLFF
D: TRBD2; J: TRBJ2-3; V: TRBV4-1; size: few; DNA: TGCGCCAGCAGCCAAGAAACAGCGGGGGGTCGCACAGATACGCAGTATTTT; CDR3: CASSQETAGGRTDTQYF
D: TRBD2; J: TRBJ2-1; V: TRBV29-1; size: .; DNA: TGCAGCGTTGAAGGGGTAGCGGGGGGGGATGAGCAGTTCTTC; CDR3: CSVEGVAGGDEQFF
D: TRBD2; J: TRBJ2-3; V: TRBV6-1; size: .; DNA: TGTGCCAGTAGCGGGACTAGCGGGGGGCATGATACGCAGTATTTT; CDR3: CASSGTSGGHDTQYF
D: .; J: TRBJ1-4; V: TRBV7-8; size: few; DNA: TGTGCCAGCAGCTTAAGAGGGTTCGAAAAACTGTTTTTT; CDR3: CASSLRGFEKLFF
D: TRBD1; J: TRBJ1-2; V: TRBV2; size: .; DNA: TGTGCCAGTTTGTGGGACAGCGGGTATGGCTACACCTTC; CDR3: CASLWDSGYGYTF
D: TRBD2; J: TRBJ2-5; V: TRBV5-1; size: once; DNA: TGCGCCAGCAGTTTAGCGGGGGGGCCACAAGAGACCCAGTACTTC; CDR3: CASSLAGGPQETQYF
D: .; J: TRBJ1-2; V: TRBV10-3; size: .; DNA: TGTGCCATCAGGGGCGCTTTGTTGGGCTACACCTTC; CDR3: CAIRGALLGYTF
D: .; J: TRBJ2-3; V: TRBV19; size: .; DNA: TGTGCCAGTAGTATCGGTCTAGGGCGGGGCACAGATACGCAGTATTTT; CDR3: CASSIGLGRGTDTQYF
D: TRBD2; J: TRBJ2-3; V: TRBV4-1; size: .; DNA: TGCGCCAGCAGCCAAGACCCCCCACGCGGGGGAATTACAGATACGCAGTATTTT; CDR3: CASSQDPPRGGITDTQYF
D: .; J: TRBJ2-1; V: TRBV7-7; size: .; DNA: TGTGCCAGCAGCTCTGTCGGGAATGAGCAGTTCTTC; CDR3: CASSSVGNEQFF
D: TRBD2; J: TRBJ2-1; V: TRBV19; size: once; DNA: TGTGCCAGTAGTCGGGGGGGTGAGCAGTTCTTC; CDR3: CASSRGGEQFF
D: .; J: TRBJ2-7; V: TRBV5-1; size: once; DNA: TGCGCCAGCAGCTTGGACGGTAGAGGGCGCGAGCAGTACTTC; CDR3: CASSLDGRGREQYF
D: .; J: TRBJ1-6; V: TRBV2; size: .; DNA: TGTGCCAGCAGTGCTCTAGTAGGGGCAAATTCACCCCTCCACTTT; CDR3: CASSALVGANSPLHF
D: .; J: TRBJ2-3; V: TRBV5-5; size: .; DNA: TGTGCCAGCAGCTTCGACGGAGACACAGATACGCAGTATTTT; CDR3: CASSFDGDTDTQYF
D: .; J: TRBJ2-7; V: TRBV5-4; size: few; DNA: TGTGCCAGCAGCTTGGGTGCGGCCCACTACGAGCAGTACTTC; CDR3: CASSLGAAHYEQYF
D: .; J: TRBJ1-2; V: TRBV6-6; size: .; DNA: TGTGCCAGCAGTCGGGGGGACCGACTAAACTATGGCTACACCTTC; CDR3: CASSRGDRLNYGYTF
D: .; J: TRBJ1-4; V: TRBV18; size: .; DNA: TGTGCCAGCTCACTGTTCGCGAGGGCAACTAATGAAAAACTGTTTTTT; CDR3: CASSLFARATNEKLFF
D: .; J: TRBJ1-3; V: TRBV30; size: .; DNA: TGTGCCTGGAGTGTACTAAGGGGTAGGGTCGGAAACACCATATATTTT; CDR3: CAWSVLRGRVGNTIYF
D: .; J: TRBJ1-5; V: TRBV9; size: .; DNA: TGTGCCAGCAGCGTAGGGGCAGTACCCCGGCCCCAGCATTTT; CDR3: CASSVGAVPRPQHF
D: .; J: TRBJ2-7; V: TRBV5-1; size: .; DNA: TGCGCCAGCAGCTTGGTCGCCTACGAGCAGTACTTC; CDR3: CASSLVAYEQYF
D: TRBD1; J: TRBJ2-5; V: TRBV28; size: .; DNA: TGTGCCAGCAGTCAGACAGGGGCCCTGTTTAAAGAGACCCAGTACTTC; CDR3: CASSQTGALFKETQYF
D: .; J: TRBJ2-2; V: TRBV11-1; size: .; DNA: TGTGCCAGCAGCTTAGGACGGGGATTCACCGGGGAGCTGTTTTTT; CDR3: CASSLGRGFTGELFF
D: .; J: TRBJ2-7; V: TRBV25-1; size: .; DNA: TGTGCCAGCAGTGAATTTAACGGAGTCTACGAGCAGTACTTC; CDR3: CASSEFNGVYEQYF
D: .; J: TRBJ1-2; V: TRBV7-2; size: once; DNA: TGTGCCAGCAGCCGGGGGTTCGGGTATGGCTACACCTTC; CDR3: CASSRGFGYGYTF
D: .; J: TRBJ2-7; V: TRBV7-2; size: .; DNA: TGTGCCAGCAGCTTAGCCGCGGGACAGATGTACGAGCAGTACTTC; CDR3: CASSLAAGQMYEQYF
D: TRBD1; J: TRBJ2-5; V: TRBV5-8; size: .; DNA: TGTGCCAGCAGCCAGGCAGGCAGGGGGACAGAGACCCAGTACTTC; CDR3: CASSQAGRGTETQYF
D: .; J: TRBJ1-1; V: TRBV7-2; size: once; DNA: TGTGCCAGCAGGCTTACTAACACTGAAGCTTTCTTT; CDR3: CASRLTNTEAFF
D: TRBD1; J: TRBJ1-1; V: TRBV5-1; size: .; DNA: TGCGCCAGCAGCCCCGGACAGGGGATGAGCACTGAAGCTTTCTTT; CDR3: CASSPGQGMSTEAFF
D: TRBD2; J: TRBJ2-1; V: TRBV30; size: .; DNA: TGTGCCTGGAGCCCGCTTCGGGCGGGGGGCAATGAGCAGTTCTTC; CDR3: CAWSPLRAGGNEQFF
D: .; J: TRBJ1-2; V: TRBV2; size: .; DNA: TGTGCCAGCAGTGAAGCCCCCAGGGGCCACTATGGCTACACCTTC; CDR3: CASSEAPRGHYGYTF
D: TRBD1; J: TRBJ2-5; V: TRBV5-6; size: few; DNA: TGTGCCAGCAGCCCGGGACAGCAAGAGACCCAGTACTTC; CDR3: CASSPGQQETQYF
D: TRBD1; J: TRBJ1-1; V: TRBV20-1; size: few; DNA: TGCAGTGCGCTTACAGGGGTAAAAGCTTTCTTT; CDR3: CSALTGVKAFF
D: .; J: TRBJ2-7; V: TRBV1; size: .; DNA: TGCACCAGCACCGTACCCTCTTACCAGGGTATGCAAACCTACGAGCAGTACTTC; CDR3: CTSTVPSYQGMQTYEQYF
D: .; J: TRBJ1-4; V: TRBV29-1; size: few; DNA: TGCAGCGTCCATGGGGCAGGGGATAATGAAAAACTGTTTTTT; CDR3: CSVHGAGDNEKLFF
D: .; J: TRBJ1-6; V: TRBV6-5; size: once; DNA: TGTGCCAGCAGTTACGCGGGAAATTCACCCCTCCACTTT; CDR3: CASSYAGNSPLHF
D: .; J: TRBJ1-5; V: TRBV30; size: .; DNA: TGTGCCTGGAGTGGGCAGGGGAATCAGCCCCAGCATTTT; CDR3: CAWSGQGNQPQHF
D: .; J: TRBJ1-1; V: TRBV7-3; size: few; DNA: TGTGCCAGCAGCCTTGACGGGTGGACAGCGGCTTTCTTT; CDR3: CASSLDGWTAAFF
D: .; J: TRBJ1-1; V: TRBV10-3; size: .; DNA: TGTGCCATCAGGACCACAGTCACCTCACCTTGGAACACTGAAGCTTTCTTT; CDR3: CAIRTTVTSPWNTEAFF
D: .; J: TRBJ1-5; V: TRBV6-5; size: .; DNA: TGTGCCAGCGGGGGGTTCGGCAATCAGCCCCAGCATTTT; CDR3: CASGGFGNQPQHF
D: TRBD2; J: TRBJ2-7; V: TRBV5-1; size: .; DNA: TGCGCCAGCAGCGGATTCGCTAGCGGGGGAGACCTTGGGCAGTACTTC; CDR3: CASSGFASGGDLGQYF
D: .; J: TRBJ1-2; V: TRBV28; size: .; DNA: TGTGCCAGCAGTTCGGCGGCCCTCTATGGCTACACCTTC; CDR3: CASSSAALYGYTF
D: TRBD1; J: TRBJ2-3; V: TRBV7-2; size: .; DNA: TGTGCCAGCAGCTCGCCGGGACAGAACACAGATACGCAGTATTTT; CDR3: CASSSPGQNTDTQYF
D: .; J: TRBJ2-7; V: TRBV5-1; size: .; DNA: TGCGCCAGCAGCTTGGACAGGGACGAGCAGTACTTC; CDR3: CASSLDRDEQYF
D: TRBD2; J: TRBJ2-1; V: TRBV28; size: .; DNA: TGTGCCAGCAGTTTATCCGGCGGGAGCTCCTACAATGAGCAGTTCTTC; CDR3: CASSLSGGSSYNEQFF
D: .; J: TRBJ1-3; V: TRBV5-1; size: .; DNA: TGCGCCAGCAGCTTGAGGGGTTCTGGAAACACCATATATTTT; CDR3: CASSLRGSGNTIYF
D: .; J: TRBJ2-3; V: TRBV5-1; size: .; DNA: TGCGCCAGCAGTTTTATCACGGGATTCAGCACAGATACGCAGTATTTT; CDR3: CASSFITGFSTDTQYF
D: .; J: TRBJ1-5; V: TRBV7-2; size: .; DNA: TGTGCCAGCAGCTTAGTAGGAGGCCTCAATCAGCCCCAGCATTTT; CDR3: CASSLVGGLNQPQHF
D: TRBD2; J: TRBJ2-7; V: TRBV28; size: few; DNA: TGTGCCAGCAGGTTAGCGGGGGGGCCCTACGAGCAGTACTTC; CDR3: CASRLAGGPYEQYF
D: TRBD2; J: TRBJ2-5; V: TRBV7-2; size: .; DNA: TGTGCCAGCAGCTCACTAGCGGGGGCGATTGGGACCCAGTACTTC; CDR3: CASSSLAGAIGTQYF
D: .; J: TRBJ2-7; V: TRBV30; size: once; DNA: TGTGCCTTTGAGGACAGCCGTTCCTACGAGCAGTACTTC; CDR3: CAFEDSRSYEQYF
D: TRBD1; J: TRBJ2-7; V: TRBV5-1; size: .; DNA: TGCGCCAGCAGCTTAACGGGACAGGACTCCTACGAGCAGTACTTC; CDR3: CASSLTGQDSYEQYF
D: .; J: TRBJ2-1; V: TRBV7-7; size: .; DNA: TGTGCCAGCAGCTTAGGGCCTTACGCCTACAATGAGCAGTTCTTC; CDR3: CASSLGPYAYNEQFF
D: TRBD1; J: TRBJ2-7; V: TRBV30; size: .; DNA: TGTGCCTGGACGTCAGCAGGGACAGGGAGATTGACGGGCTTC; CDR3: CAWTSAGTGRLTGF
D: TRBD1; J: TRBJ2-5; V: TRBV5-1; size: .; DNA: TGCGCCAGCAGGCTGGGACAGATACAAGAGACCCAGTACTTC; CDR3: CASRLGQIQETQYF